Presented here are 18 T cell receptor beta chains from one specimen sequenced in a study of shared clonotypes between healthy human individuals. Assay: immunoSEQ multiplex PCR; the TCRdb copy retains only in-frame clones and omits some. The sample shows roughly 110,000 clones, under 70% of them seen only once. The sample was memory CD8+ T cells sorted from blood. Sample subset: CD45RO+ cells pooled with CCR7-negative TemRA cells. Every receptor here comes from a woman in her thirties in good health.

The rearrangement uses TRBV6-1 and TRBJ1-1; D not resolved. This CDR3 has 16 amino acids. V was trimmed by 4 bases and J by 4 bases, leaving 19 bases between them. Per germline, CDR1 MNHNS and CDR2 SASEGT. In DNA, the CDR3 is TGTGCCAGCAGTGGGTTTAACGTGGTAACGGTCACTGAAGCTTTCTTT. Residues: CASSGFNVVTVTEAFF.

This clone showed up just a few times. V usage is TRBV6-5 and J usage is TRBJ2-4; a weak D match, TRBD1 (6 bases). Germline V gene sequence: CDR1 MNHEY, CDR2 SVGAGI. Trimming took off 7 bases at V and 7 bases at J, with 8 bases between the two ends. The CDR3 extends over 11 amino acids. In DNA form, the CDR3 reads TGTGCCAGCACTCAGGGGAACATTCAGTACTTC. Its translation: CASTQGNIQYF.

The genes are TRBV4-1 and TRBJ2-7; TRBD1 matches at 7 bases. Germline CDR1 is MGHRA and CDR2 is YSYEKL. Germline trimming cut 2 bases from V and 0 bases from J; bases unmatched to any gene: 13. The CDR3 runs to 18 residues. The CDR3 region has the DNA TGCGCCAGCAGCCAATACAGGGGACGGCGCCCCAGCTCCTACGAGCAGTACTTC. The encoded protein is CASSQYRGRRPSSYEQYF.

This clone appeared once. The chain recombines TRBV13 with TRBJ2-1; 11 bases fit TRBD2. V gave up 4 bases and J gave up 6 bases; unmatched junction bases: 5. This CDR3 comprises 15 residues. Germline assignment: CDR1 PRHDT and CDR2 FYEKMQ (reference sequence). The CDR3: CASSSLAGDPNEQFF. CDR3 DNA: TGTGCCAGCAGCTCACTAGCGGGAGACCCCAATGAGCAGTTCTTC.

V is TRBV19 and J is TRBJ1-5, with D possibly matching TRBD1 (5 bases). V lost 3 bases to trimming and J lost 2 bases, with 11 bases between them. Germline lookup yields CDR1 LNHDA and CDR2 SQIVND (reference sequence). The CDR3 extends over 15 amino acids. The chain's CDR3 is CASSILRDGNQPQHF. CDR3 DNA sequence: TGTGCCAGTAGTATCCTCAGGGATGGCAATCAGCCCCAGCATTTT.

Only a few counts were recorded for this clone. J is TRBJ1-2 and V is TRBV9; weak D call: TRBD1 (6 bases). V lost 5 bases and J 9 bases, leaving 23 bases between the germline ends. The V gene's germline CDR1 is SGDLS and CDR2 YYNGEE. This CDR3 spans 15 amino acids. The CDR3 DNA reads as TGTGCCAGCAGTGACAGACAGGCCCTAATCAGCAGCTACACCTTC. Its translation is CASSDRQALISSYTF.

The table lists this clone with a few counts. The chain couples TRBV7-8 to TRBJ1-4; TRBD1 is a possible D gene (6 bases). Germline CDR1 is SGHVS and CDR2 is FQNEAQ. This CDR3 has 16 residues. The V end was cut by 3 bases, the J end by 4 bases, with 15 bases between. The chain's CDR3 is CASSFGSGVHNEKLFF. Here the CDR3 DNA reads TGTGCCAGCAGCTTTGGCTCAGGGGTGCATAATGAAAAACTGTTTTTT.

This sequence joins TRBV5-1 and TRBJ2-7; D may be TRBD2 (6 bases). Germline values: CDR1 SGHRS, CDR2 YFSETQ. The CDR3 length is 16 residues. Trimming took off 2 bases at V and 5 bases at J, with 20 bases between the two ends. CDR3 residues: CASSLLPGASLHEQYF. In DNA form, the CDR3 reads TGCGCCAGCAGCTTACTACCGGGAGCTAGCCTCCACGAGCAGTACTTC.

This clone was observed many times. The V call is TRBV7-9, the J call TRBJ2-5, with 7 bases that match TRBD2. The CDR3 has 15 residues. V shed 3 bases, J shed 5 bases, and the junction held 9 bases outside the gene matches. Germline V gene data show CDR1 as SEHNR and CDR2 as FQNEAQ (reference sequence). CDR3 loop: CASSFGRERYETQYF. In DNA form, the CDR3 reads TGTGCCAGCAGCTTCGGGCGGGAGCGGTACGAGACCCAGTACTTC.

This clone was picked up one time. This chain joins TRBV6-5 and TRBJ2-7, with a possible D match to TRBD1 (6 bases). There are 14 residues in the CDR3. Looked up from germline, CDR1 is MNHEY and CDR2 is SVGAGI. The germline V and J ends were trimmed by 6 bases and 0 bases, with 12 bases remaining between them. CDR3 region: CASRPGQSSYEQYF. The CDR3 DNA is TGTGCCAGCAGACCAGGACAGTCCTCCTACGAGCAGTACTTC.

The chain employs TRBV15 and TRBJ2-7; a possible D gene is TRBD2 (6 bases). V shed 4 bases and J shed 2 bases, with 9 bases lying between them. The CDR3 length is 13 residues. Germline-derived CDR1 and CDR2 are LNHNV and YYDKDF (reference sequence). CDR3 DNA sequence: TGTGCCACCAGCACAGGAGGGGCCTACGAGCAGTACTTC. Encoded protein: CATSTGGAYEQYF.

The gene calls are TRBV10-3 and TRBJ2-6; 12 bases map to TRBD1. Germline values: CDR1 ENHRY, CDR2 SYGVKD. CDR3 length: 17 residues. J lost 3 bases, V lost 5 bases, and 5 bases had no gene match. CDR3 loop: CAISTGQGAVGANVLTF. In DNA form, the CDR3 reads TGTGCCATCAGTACGGGACAGGGGGCCGTTGGGGCCAACGTCCTGACTTTC.

The V gene is TRBV28, the J gene TRBJ2-7; no clear D gene. The CDR3 is 12 residues long. In germline, CDR1 is MDHEN, CDR2 SYDVKM. Trimming took off 1 base at V and 6 bases at J, with 7 bases between the two ends. The DNA for the CDR3 is TGTGCCAGCAGTTTATTTCCCCCCGAGCAGTACTTC. Its translation is CASSLFPPEQYF.

There are a few counts of this clone. This chain uses TRBV7-8 with TRBJ1-1; D uncertain. Per germline, CDR1 SGHVS and CDR2 FQNEAQ. V was shortened by 3 bases and J by 1 base, with 6 bases between the two germline ends. This CDR3 contains 13 residues. The CDR3 DNA follows: TGTGCCAGCAGCTTTTCCAGGAACACTGAAGCTTTCTTT. Amino acid sequence: CASSFSRNTEAFF.

This clone was seen repeatedly, ten times or more. This sample also contains other DNA sequences that code for the same CDR3. The V and J genes are TRBV6-1 and TRBJ2-1; 14 nucleotides agree with TRBD2. Trimming took 3 bases from V and 6 from J; bases not matched to a gene: 1. The CDR3 contains 15 residues. Per germline, CDR1 MNHNS and CDR2 SASEGT. Here the CDR3 reads CASSEGTSGSNEQFF. The CDR3 bases are TGTGCCAGCAGTGAGGGGACTAGCGGGAGCAATGAGCAGTTCTTC.

The CDR3 is CASSVGANTGELFF. The CDR3 DNA follows: TGTGCCAGCAGCGTAGGAGCGAACACCGGGGAGCTGTTTTTT. The chain employs TRBV9 and TRBJ2-2; D remains ambiguous. This CDR3 is 14 amino acids long. Looked up from germline, CDR1 is SGDLS and CDR2 is YYNGEE. The ends were cut back, 0 bases at V and 0 bases at J, with 3 bases in the middle.

This clone appeared many times. The chain links TRBV19 to TRBJ2-1; D assignment may be TRBD1 or TRBD2 (5 bases each). V lost 1 base to trimming and J lost 6 bases, with 13 bases between them. From germline, CDR1 is LNHDA and CDR2 SQIVND (reference sequence). The CDR3 runs to 15 residues. Written as DNA, the CDR3 is TGTGCCAGTAGTATAGGGGCAGGGAGTTTCAATGAGCAGTTCTTC. Translated: CASSIGAGSFNEQFF.

The gene calls are TRBV2 and TRBJ2-1; TRBD2 aligns across 12 bases. The CDR3 length is 15 residues. With V trimmed by 6 bases and J by 4 bases, 4 bases remained unmatched. The germline CDR1 and CDR2 sequences are SNHLY and FYNNEI. The CDR3 region is CASRLTSGSYNEQFF. The CDR3 bases are TGTGCCAGCAGGTTGACTAGCGGGAGTTACAATGAGCAGTTCTTC.